This T cell receptor beta chain was profiled in a study of blood T cell repertoires in COVID-19. Some clones are missing from TCRdb's copy, which holds only in-frame ones; the method was immunoSEQ multiplex PCR. The profile shows around 200,000 clones, approximately 90% of them singletons. The V and J ends lost 1 base and 0 bases respectively, with 10 bases between them. This CDR3 is built from 17 residues. The germline gives CDR1 LNHNV, CDR2 YYDKDF (reference sequence). The rearrangement joins TRBV15 to TRBJ2-6; D remains ambiguous. Sample: peripheral blood. This clonotype was obtained from a man between 40 and 49 years old with acute or convalescent COVID-19. The CDR3 DNA sequence: TGTGCCACCAGCAGAGGGCAGATTAACTCTGGGGCCAACGTCCTGACTTTC. This gives the protein CATSRGQINSGANVLTF.